This T cell receptor beta chain was sequenced in a study of blood T cells in healthy people across ages. Study-wide results and caveats: Both naive CD4+ cell counts and diversity were greater in long-lived donors than in aged donors.

As for this clonotype: Its antigen is still unknown. Germline and junction disagree at one end, which may indicate a read error.

Healthy Caucasian individuals from Russia aged roughly 6 to 95 served as donors. Primers used in a second PCR of roughly 6 to 11 cycles were a sample-barcoded 5' primer and a J-beta primer mix. Via MiXCR, TCRdb re-called the 5' RACE reads, giving one row per CDR3 protein. The sample contains 800,000 or so distinct CDR3 sequences, approximately 25% of which appear only once. The germline V gene has CDR1 MDHEN and CDR2 SYDVKM. The CDR3 runs to 15 residues. The same data also went into a second study, on T cells of mothers and their children.

The source is a boy between 5 and 17 years old in good health. The chain couples TRBV28 to TRBJ1-3; D is perhaps TRBD1 (5 bases). The source material was blood. CDR3 amino acids: CASSWGLSSENTIYF. Here the CDR3 DNA reads TGTGCCAGCAGTTGGGGCCTGAGCTCTGAAAACACCATATATTTT.